This T cell receptor (beta chain) was documented in a study of cytotoxic CD8 clonotypes in ibrutinib-treated CLL. Across the whole study: Of the patients, about a dozen were relapsed/refractory, over 14 treatment-naive and 17 to 18 IGHV unmutated. Complete response was seen in 2 patients and partial in roughly 25; about twelve progressed and roughly 14 stayed remitted after a median roughly 70 months. Response samples followed a median around 11 months of treatment, range 6 to 36.

Germline lookup yields CDR1 SQVTM and CDR2 ANQGSEA. This CDR3 is built from 13 residues. Germline trimming cut 5 bases from V and 6 bases from J; bases unmatched to any gene: 5. Libraries were prepared by immunoSEQ multiplex PCR; TCRdb keeps only in-frame clonotypes and omits some of them. The data contain 250,000 to 350,000 clones, roughly 76% of them singletons. Sequences were derived from PBMCs, sampled at disease progression, from a patient treated with ibrutinib. This clonotype was obtained from a human donor with chronic lymphocytic leukemia. The gene calls are TRBV29-1 and TRBJ2-3; TRBD2 matches at 10 bases. The DNA of the CDR3 is TGCAGCGTTAGCGGGGGGGTCTCGGATACGCAGTATTTT. As protein: CSVSGGVSDTQYF.